This passage covers 17 T cell receptor beta chains from one sample sequenced in a study of shared clonotypes between healthy human individuals (dated by TCRdb to the early 2020s). The method behind the library was the immunoSEQ multiplex PCR assay. Here the immuneACCESS table is served through TCRdb, limited to in-frame sequences with V and J called. Missing clones are a known gap in these copies; in checked studies unresolved V genes cover under half, and the rest lacks a known reason. This sample gives roughly 2,300,000 clones in total; approximately 90% of them show up just once. The top ten clonotypes cover around 0.4% of the sample. Sequenced material: naive CD4+ T cells from PBMCs. The label giving this sample's cell subset or site can be read as: CD45RA+ positively selected. Receptor source: a man in his late teens or twenties in good health. Some clones in this sample may be carry-over from other donors' samples.

This chain uses TRBV6-5 with TRBJ2-5; 7 bases map to TRBD1. The CDR3 has 13 amino acids. Trimming took 6 bases from V and 2 from J; bases not matched to a gene: 3. Germline V gives CDR1 MNHEY, CDR2 SVGAGI. CDR3 DNA: TGTGCCAGCAGGGGGACAGTACAAGAGACCCAGTACTTC. Its protein is CASRGTVQETQYF.

In its sample, this clone was seen once. The gene calls are TRBV5-1 and TRBJ2-5, with unresolved D. Per germline, CDR1 SGHRS and CDR2 YFSETQ. The CDR3 has 15 amino acids. The ends were cut back, 6 bases at V and 1 base at J, with 16 bases in the middle. This chain's CDR3 is CASTNFAPIQETQYF. The CDR3 coding sequence is TGCGCCAGCACGAATTTTGCTCCAATCCAAGAGACCCAGTACTTC.

This chain uses TRBV10-3 with TRBJ1-1, with D perhaps TRBD1 (5 bases). V was trimmed by 3 bases and J by 1 base, leaving 15 bases between them. The germline CDR1 and CDR2 sequences are ENHRY and SYGVKD. The CDR3 has 16 amino acids. The CDR3 region is CAISDFDSQGNTEAFF. CDR3 bases: TGTGCCATCAGTGATTTCGATTCGCAGGGGAACACTGAAGCTTTCTTT.

This chain links TRBV18 with TRBJ2-5, with D unresolved. Per the germline V gene, CDR1 is KGHSH and CDR2 is LQKENI. This CDR3 region has 15 residues. V was shortened by 5 bases and J by 4 bases, with 17 bases between the two germline ends. The CDR3 region is CASSTDPGRGETQYF. The CDR3 coding sequence is TGTGCCAGCTCAACCGATCCCGGACGAGGAGAGACCCAGTACTTC.

This clone was recorded a few times. This chain uses TRBV30 with TRBJ1-1, with a possible D match to TRBD1 (5 bases). The CDR3 length is 13 residues. Germline V gene lookup returns CDR1 GTSNPN and CDR2 SVGIG (reference sequence). Trimming took off 7 bases at V and 3 bases at J, with 15 bases between the two ends. The CDR3 here is CAFLRTRDTEAFF. The DNA of the CDR3 is TGTGCCTTCCTTCGGACAAGGGACACTGAAGCTTTCTTT.

As regards this clone: Other DNA sequences in the same sample also yield this CDR3. The chain carries TRBV5-6 and TRBJ1-2; 8 positions match TRBD1. From germline, CDR1 is SGHDT and CDR2 YYEEEE. The J segment lost 11 bases and the V segment lost 3 bases, leaving 9 bases of the junction unmatched. CDR3 length: 13 amino acids. CDR3 amino acids: CASSSPDRAGYTF. CDR3 sequence (DNA): TGTGCCAGCAGCTCCCCGGACAGGGCAGGGTACACCTTC.

The chain carries TRBV5-4 and TRBJ1-2; TRBD1 is a possible D gene (6 bases). V lost 4 bases, J lost 4 bases, and 11 bases lay in between. The germline V gene encodes CDR1 SGHNT and CDR2 YYREEE (reference sequence). The CDR3 runs 13 residues. Here the CDR3 reads CASSQQGGYGYTF. The CDR3 bases are TGTGCCAGCAGCCAACAGGGTGGCTATGGCTACACCTTC.

This chain joins TRBV5-4 and TRBJ2-7; D might be TRBD1 (5 bases). Per germline, CDR1 SGHNT and CDR2 YYREEE (reference sequence). V was shortened by 3 bases and J by 5 bases, with 18 bases between the two germline ends. The CDR3 totals 15 residues. CDR3 sequence reads: CASSSRAGIVDEQYF. The CDR3, as DNA: TGTGCCAGCAGCTCCAGGGCAGGGATAGTCGACGAGCAGTACTTC.

Of note for this clone: One end of the junction does not line up with germline, which may come from a read error. The V gene is TRBV7-9, the J gene TRBJ1-2, with D possibly TRBD1 on 5 matching bases. Per the germline V gene, CDR1 is SEHNR and CDR2 is FQNEAQ (reference sequence). This CDR3 has 11 residues. For the CDR3, the DNA is TGTGCCGCGGGACGGACCTATGGCCACACCTTC. It encodes CAAGRTYGHTF. Based on the CDR3 plus reference TRBV7-9 and TRBJ1-2, the full variable domain is DTGVSQNPRHKITKRGQNVTFRCDPISEHNRLYWYRQTLGQGPEFLTYFQNEAQLEKSRLLSDRFSAERPKGSFSTLEIQRTEQGDSAMYLCAAGRTYGHTFGSGTRLTVV.

Of note for this clone: Other DNA sequences in this specimen translate into the identical CDR3. The chain combines TRBV5-1 with TRBJ2-2; 9 bases line up with TRBD1. The CDR3 length is 15 residues. J lost 2 bases, V lost 4 bases, and 3 bases had no gene match. Germline assignment: CDR1 SGHRS and CDR2 YFSETQ. The CDR3: CASSTGQGNTGELFF. The DNA of the CDR3 is TGCGCCAGCAGCACGGGACAGGGCAACACCGGGGAGCTGTTTTTT.

V and J are TRBV6-4 and TRBJ2-7; possible D gene TRBD2, 5 bases. With 4 bases removed from V and 3 bases from J, the gap between germline ends came to 13 bases. The CDR3 has 14 residues. Germline V lookup: CDR1 MRHNA, CDR2 SNTAGT. The CDR3 DNA reads TGTGCCAGCAGTGTGAGGGCCGCGGACTACGAGCAGTACTTC. Translating gives CASSVRAADYEQYF.

The chain recombines TRBV7-9 with TRBJ1-2, with D perhaps matching TRBD1 (5 bases). With 5 bases removed from V and 4 bases from J, the gap between germline ends came to 14 bases. The CDR3 covers 14 residues. CDR1 and CDR2 (germline): SEHNR, FQNEAQ (reference sequence). Here the CDR3 DNA reads TGTGCCAGCAGCAAGAGTGGGACGCTCTATGGCTACACCTTC. Translated, it gives CASSKSGTLYGYTF.

The rearrangement uses TRBV28 and TRBJ1-4, with 7 bases fitting TRBD1. V was clipped by 6 bases and J by 7 bases; unmatched bases: 11. The CDR3 covers 15 residues. CDR1 MDHEN and CDR2 SYDVKM come from the germline V gene. In DNA, the CDR3 is TGTGCCAGCAGCCAACCCAGGGGGGGGAGTGAAAAACTGTTTTTT. This sequence encodes CASSQPRGGSEKLFF. The complete variable domain, with remaining parts taken from reference TRBV28 and TRBJ1-4, reads DVKVTQSSRYLVKRTGEKVFLECVQDMDHENMFWYRQDPGLGLRLIYFSYDVKMKEKGDIPEGYSVSREKKERFSLILESASTNQTSMYLCASSQPRGGSEKLFFGSGTQLSVL.

This chain joins TRBV12-5 and TRBJ2-5; either TRBD1 or TRBD2 may fit D (6 bases each). This CDR3 contains 14 residues. Trimming left V 3 bases short and J 4 bases short, with 12 bases between. Germline CDR1 and CDR2: LGHNT and FRNRAP. CDR3 residues: CASGFTGARETQYF. CDR3 nucleotide sequence: TGTGCTAGTGGTTTCACGGGGGCTCGAGAGACCCAGTACTTC.

On this clone itself: This same CDR3 is encoded by further DNA sequences in the sample. This chain connects TRBV18 to TRBJ2-7, with D tentatively TRBD1 (6 bases). The CDR3 is 14 amino acids. V lost 3 bases, J lost 3 bases, and 12 bases lay in between. Germline values: CDR1 KGHSH, CDR2 LQKENI. DNA of the CDR3: TGTGCCAGCTCACCCACAGGGAAAGACTACGAGCAGTACTTC. Encoded protein: CASSPTGKDYEQYF.

The chain recombines TRBV28 with TRBJ2-2; D could derive from TRBD1 or TRBD2 (6 bases each). Germline assignment: CDR1 MDHEN and CDR2 SYDVKM. V lost 4 bases and J lost 6, with 12 bases in between. The CDR3 is made up of 14 amino acids. The CDR3 region is CASSWGAPAGELFF. The CDR3 region has the DNA TGTGCCAGCAGTTGGGGGGCGCCCGCCGGGGAGCTGTTTTTT.

The chain's CDR3 is CASSPQGGAYNEQFF. CDR3 sequence (DNA): TGTGCCAGTAGTCCTCAGGGGGGGGCCTACAATGAGCAGTTCTTC. The chain recombines TRBV19 with TRBJ2-1, with D perhaps TRBD1 or TRBD2 (7 bases each). Trimming took 5 bases from V and 2 from J, leaving 13 bases between them. The germline V gene has CDR1 LNHDA and CDR2 SQIVND (reference sequence). CDR3 length: 15 residues. Filled out from reference TRBV19 and TRBJ2-1, the complete variable domain reads DGGITQSPKYLFRKEGQNVTLSCEQNLNHDAMYWYRQDPGQGLRLIYYSQIVNDFQKGDIAEGYSVSREKKESFPLTVTSAQKNPTAFYLCASSPQGGAYNEQFFGPGTRLTVL.